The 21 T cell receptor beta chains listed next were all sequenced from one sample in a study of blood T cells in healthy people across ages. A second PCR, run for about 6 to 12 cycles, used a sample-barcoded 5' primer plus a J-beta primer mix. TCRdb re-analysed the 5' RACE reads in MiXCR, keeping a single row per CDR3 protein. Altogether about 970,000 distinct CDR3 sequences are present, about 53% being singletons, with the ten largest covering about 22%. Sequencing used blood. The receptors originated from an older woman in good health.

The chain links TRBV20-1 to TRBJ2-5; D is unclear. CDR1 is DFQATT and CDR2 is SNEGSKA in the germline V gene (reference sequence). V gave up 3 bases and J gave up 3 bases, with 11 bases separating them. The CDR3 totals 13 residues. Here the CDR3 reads CSASVINEETQYF. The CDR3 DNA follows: TGCAGTGCTAGTGTGATTAACGAAGAGACCCAGTACTTC.

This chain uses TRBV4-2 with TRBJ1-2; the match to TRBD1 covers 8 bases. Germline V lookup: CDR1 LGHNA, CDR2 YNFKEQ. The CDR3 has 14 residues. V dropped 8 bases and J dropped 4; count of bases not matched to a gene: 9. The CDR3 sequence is CASPSGGQAYGYTF. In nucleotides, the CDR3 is TGTGCCAGCCCATCGGGGGGACAGGCCTATGGCTACACCTTC.

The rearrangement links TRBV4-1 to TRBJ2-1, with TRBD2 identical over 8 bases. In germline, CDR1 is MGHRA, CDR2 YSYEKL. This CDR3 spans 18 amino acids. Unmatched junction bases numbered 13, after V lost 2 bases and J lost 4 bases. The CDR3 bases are TGCGCCAGCAGCCAACTTGGGGTAGCGGGAAGGAGGTACAATGAGCAGTTCTTC. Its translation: CASSQLGVAGRRYNEQFF.

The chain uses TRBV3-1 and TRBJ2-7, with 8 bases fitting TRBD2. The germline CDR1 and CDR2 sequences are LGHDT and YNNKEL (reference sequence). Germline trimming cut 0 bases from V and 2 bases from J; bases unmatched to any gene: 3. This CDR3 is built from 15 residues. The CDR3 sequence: CASSQEAAGAYEQYF. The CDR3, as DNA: TGTGCCAGCAGCCAAGAGGCAGCGGGGGCCTACGAGCAGTACTTC.

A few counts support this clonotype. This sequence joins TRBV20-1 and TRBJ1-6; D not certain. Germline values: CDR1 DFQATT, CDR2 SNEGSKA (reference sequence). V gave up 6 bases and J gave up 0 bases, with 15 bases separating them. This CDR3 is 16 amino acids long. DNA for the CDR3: TGCAGTGCCCCGAGACATGCCAGCTCCTATAATTCACCCCTCCACTTT. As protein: CSAPRHASSYNSPLHF.

The CDR3 protein is CASSQEVVGDFYEQYF. CDR3 nucleotide sequence: TGTGCCAGCAGCCAAGAGGTGGTGGGGGACTTCTACGAGCAGTACTTC. The rearrangement links TRBV4-2 to TRBJ2-7; tentatively, D is TRBD2 (6 bases). Trimming took 0 bases from V and 3 from J, leaving 15 bases between them. Germline V gene data show CDR1 as LGHNA and CDR2 as YNFKEQ. The CDR3 is 16 amino acids.

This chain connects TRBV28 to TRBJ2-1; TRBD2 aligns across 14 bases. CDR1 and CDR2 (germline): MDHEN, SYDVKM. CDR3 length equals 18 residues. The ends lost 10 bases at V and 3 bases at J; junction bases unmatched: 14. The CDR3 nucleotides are TGTGCCACCCTGGGACTAGCGGGAGTTAAACATCACTACAATGAGCAGTTCTTC. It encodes CATLGLAGVKHHYNEQFF.

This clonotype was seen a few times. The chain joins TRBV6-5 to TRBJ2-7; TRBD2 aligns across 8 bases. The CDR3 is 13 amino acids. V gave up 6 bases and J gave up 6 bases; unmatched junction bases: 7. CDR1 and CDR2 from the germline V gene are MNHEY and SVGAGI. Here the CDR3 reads CASSRGTRSEQYF. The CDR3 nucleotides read TGTGCCAGCAGCAGAGGGACTAGGAGCGAGCAGTACTTC.

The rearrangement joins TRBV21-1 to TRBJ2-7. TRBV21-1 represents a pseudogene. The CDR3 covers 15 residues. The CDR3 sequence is CASSKHGVESYEQYF. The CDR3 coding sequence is TGTGCCAGCAGCAAACACGGGGTCGAGTCTTACGAGCAGTACTTC.

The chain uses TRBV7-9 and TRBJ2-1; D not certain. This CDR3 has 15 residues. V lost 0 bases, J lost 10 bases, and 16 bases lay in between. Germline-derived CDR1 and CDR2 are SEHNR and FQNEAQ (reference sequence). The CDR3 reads CASSLAQRPYGEQFF. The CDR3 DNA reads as TGTGCCAGCAGCTTAGCCCAGCGACCATATGGAGAGCAGTTCTTC.

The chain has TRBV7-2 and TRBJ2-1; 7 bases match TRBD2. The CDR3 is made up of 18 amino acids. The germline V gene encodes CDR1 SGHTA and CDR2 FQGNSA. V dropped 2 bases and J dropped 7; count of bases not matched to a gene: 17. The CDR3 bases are TGTGCCAGCAGCTTAAGTTTCACGGCGGGAGACATGAGGAATGAGCAGTTCTTC. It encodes CASSLSFTAGDMRNEQFF.

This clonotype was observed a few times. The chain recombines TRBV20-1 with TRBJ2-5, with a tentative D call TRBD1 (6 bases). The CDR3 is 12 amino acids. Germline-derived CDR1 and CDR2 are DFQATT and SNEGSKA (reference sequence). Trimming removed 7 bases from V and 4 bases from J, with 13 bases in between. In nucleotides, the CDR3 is TGCAGTGGTCGGAAGGGGGTAGAGACCCAGTACTTC. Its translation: CSGRKGVETQYF.

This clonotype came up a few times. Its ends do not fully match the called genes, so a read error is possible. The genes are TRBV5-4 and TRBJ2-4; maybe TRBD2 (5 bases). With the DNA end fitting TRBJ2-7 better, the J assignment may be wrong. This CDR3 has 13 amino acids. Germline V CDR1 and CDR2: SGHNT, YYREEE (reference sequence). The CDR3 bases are TGTGCCTGCAGCTTCCCCGGGAACTACGAGCAGTACTTC. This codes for CACSFPGNYEQYF.

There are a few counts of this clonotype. CDR3 region: CASSPASGGANVLTF. In nucleotides, the CDR3 is TGTGCCAGCAGCCCAGCGAGCGGTGGGGCCAACGTCCTGACTTTC. The rearrangement links TRBV3-1 to TRBJ2-6; D possibly corresponds to TRBD2 (5 bases). The V end lost 4 bases, the J end lost 3 bases, and 10 bases lay between the germline ends. Germline values: CDR1 LGHDT, CDR2 YNNKEL (reference sequence). This CDR3 comprises 15 residues.

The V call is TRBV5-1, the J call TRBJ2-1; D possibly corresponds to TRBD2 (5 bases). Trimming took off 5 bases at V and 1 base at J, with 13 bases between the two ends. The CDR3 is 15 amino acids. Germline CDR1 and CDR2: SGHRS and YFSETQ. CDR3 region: CASRDGGWSYNEQFF. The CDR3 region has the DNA TGCGCCAGCAGGGACGGCGGGTGGTCCTACAATGAGCAGTTCTTC.

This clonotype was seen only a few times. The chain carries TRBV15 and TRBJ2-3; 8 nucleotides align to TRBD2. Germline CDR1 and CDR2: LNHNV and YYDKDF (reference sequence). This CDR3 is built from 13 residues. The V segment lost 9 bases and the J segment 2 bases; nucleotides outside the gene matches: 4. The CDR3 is CATKLAATDTQYF. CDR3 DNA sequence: TGTGCCACAAAACTAGCGGCCACAGATACGCAGTATTTT. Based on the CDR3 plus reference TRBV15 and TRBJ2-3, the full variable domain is DAMVIQNPRYQVTQFGKPVTLSCSQTLNHNVMYWYQQKSSQAPKLLFHYYDKDFNNEADTPDNFQSRRPNTSFCFLDIRSPGLGDTAMYLCATKLAATDTQYFGPGTRLTVL.

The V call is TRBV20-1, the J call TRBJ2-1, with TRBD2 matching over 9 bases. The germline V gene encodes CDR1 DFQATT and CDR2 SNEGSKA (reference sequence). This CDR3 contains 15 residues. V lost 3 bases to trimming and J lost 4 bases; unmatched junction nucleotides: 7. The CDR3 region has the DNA TGCAGTGCTAGGAGGACTAGCGATTGGTACAATGAGCAGTTCTTC. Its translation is CSARRTSDWYNEQFF.

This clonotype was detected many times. The DNA for the CDR3 is TGTGCCAGCAGCGCCGGACAGAACTATGGCTACACCTTC. It specifies CASSAGQNYGYTF. This chain links TRBV5-6 with TRBJ1-2, with D maybe TRBD1 (6 bases). Germline CDR1 is SGHDT and CDR2 is YYEEEE. The CDR3 sequence is 13 residues long. With 4 bases removed from V and 2 bases from J, the gap between germline ends came to 9 bases.

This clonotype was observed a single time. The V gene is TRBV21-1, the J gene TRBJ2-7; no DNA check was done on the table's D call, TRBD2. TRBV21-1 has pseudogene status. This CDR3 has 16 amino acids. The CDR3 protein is CASSKGGLAGPYEQYF. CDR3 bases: TGTGCCAGCAGCAAAGGGGGACTAGCGGGACCCTACGAGCAGTACTTC.

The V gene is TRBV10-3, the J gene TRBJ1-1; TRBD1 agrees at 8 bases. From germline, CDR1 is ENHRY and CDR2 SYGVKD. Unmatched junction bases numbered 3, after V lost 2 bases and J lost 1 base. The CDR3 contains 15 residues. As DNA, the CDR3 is TGTGCCATCAGTGAGCCGGGACAGGCGAACACTGAAGCTTTCTTT. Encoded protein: CAISEPGQANTEAFF.

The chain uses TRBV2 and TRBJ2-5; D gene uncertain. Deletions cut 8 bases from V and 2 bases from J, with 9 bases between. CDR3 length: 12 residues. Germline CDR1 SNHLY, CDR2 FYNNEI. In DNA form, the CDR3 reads TGTGCCAGCGTGCGGCGGCAAGAGACCCAGTACTTC. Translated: CASVRRQETQYF.